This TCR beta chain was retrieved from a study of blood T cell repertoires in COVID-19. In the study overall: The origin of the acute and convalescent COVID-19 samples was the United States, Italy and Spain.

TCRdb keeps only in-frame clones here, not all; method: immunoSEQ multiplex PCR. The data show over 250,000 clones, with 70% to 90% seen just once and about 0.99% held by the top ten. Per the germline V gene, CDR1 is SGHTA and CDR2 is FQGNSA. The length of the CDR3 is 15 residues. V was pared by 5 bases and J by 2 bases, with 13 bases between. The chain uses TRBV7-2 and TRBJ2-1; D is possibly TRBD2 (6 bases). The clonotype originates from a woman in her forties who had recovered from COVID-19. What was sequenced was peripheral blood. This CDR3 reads CASSPIAVPYNEQFF. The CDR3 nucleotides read TGTGCCAGCAGCCCCATAGCGGTACCCTACAATGAGCAGTTCTTC.